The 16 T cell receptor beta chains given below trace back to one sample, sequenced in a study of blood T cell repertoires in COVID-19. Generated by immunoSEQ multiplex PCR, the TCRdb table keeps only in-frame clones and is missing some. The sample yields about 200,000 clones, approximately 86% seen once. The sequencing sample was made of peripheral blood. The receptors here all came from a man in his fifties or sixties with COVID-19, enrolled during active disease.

CDR3 region: CASSQKGMGNTEAFF. The DNA of the CDR3 is TGTGCCAGCAGCCAGAAGGGGATGGGGAACACTGAAGCTTTCTTT. The chain couples TRBV3-1 (or the pseudogene TRBV3-2) to TRBJ1-1; D perhaps matches TRBD1 (5 bases). There are 15 residues in the CDR3. Germline V gives CDR1 LGHDT, CDR2 YNNKEL (reference sequence). V lost 3 bases, J lost 1 base, and 12 bases lay in between.

The CDR3 bases are TGTGCCAGCACCAAACAGGGGGTCGAGGAGACCCAGTACTTC. It yields the protein CASTKQGVEETQYF. J is TRBJ2-5 and V is TRBV28; 8 bases line up with TRBD1. Losses at the gene ends were 7 bases for V and 5 bases for J; bases not matched to a gene: 9. The germline gives CDR1 MDHEN, CDR2 SYDVKM. The CDR3 is 14 residues long. Based on the CDR3 plus reference TRBV28 and TRBJ2-5, the full variable domain is DVKVTQSSRYLVKRTGEKVFLECVQDMDHENMFWYRQDPGLGLRLIYFSYDVKMKEKGDIPEGYSVSREKKERFSLILESASTNQTSMYLCASTKQGVEETQYFGPGTRLLVL.

The CDR3 spells CASSPRGREGHEQYF. The DNA of the CDR3 is TGTGCCAGCAGCCCCAGGGGAAGGGAGGGCCACGAGCAGTACTTC. The rearrangement uses TRBV9 and TRBJ2-7; D may be TRBD2 (7 bases). The CDR3 runs to 15 residues. Per the germline V gene, CDR1 is SGDLS and CDR2 is YYNGEE. The V end lost 4 bases, the J end lost 5 bases, and 19 bases lay between the germline ends.

This CDR3 reads CASSENLRLAAYEQYF. The CDR3 region has the DNA TGTGCCAGCAGTGAAAATCTTCGGCTAGCGGCTTACGAGCAGTACTTC. The V call is TRBV2, the J call TRBJ2-7, with 7 bases matching TRBD2. The junction had 11 bases not matched to a gene; V was cut back by 2 bases and J by 4 bases. CDR1 is SNHLY, CDR2 FYNNEI, per germline. This CDR3 spans 16 amino acids.

The CDR3 region has the DNA TGTGCCAGCAGCTTACAGGGGGCGATCGAGCAGTACTTC. This sequence encodes CASSLQGAIEQYF. This chain links TRBV5-5 with TRBJ2-7; 9 nucleotides line up with TRBD1. The CDR3 is 13 amino acids. V shed 2 bases and J 6 bases; nucleotides not matched to a gene: 3. In germline, CDR1 is SGHKS, CDR2 YYEKEE (reference sequence).

The CDR3 region has the DNA TGTGCCAGCAGTTCAGGGACTAGCGTCTACAATGAGCAGTTCTTC. It yields the protein CASSSGTSVYNEQFF. The chain couples TRBV27 to TRBJ2-1; 10 bases map to TRBD2. CDR3 length equals 15 residues. The J segment lost 3 bases and the V segment lost 4 bases, leaving 3 bases of the junction unmatched. Germline-derived CDR1 and CDR2 are MNHEY and SMNVEV (reference sequence).

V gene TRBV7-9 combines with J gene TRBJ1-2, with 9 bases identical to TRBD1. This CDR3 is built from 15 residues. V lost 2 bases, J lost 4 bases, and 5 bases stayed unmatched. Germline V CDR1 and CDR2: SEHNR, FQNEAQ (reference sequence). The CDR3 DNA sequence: TGTGCCAGCAGCTTACTTGGGACAGGGCCCTATGGCTACACCTTC. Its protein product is CASSLLGTGPYGYTF.

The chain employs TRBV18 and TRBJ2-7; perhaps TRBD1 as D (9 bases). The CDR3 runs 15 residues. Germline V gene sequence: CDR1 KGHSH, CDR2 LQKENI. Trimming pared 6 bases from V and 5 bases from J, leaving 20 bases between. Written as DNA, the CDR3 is TGTGCCAGCTCCCCGCGGGGGGACAGGGTCCACGAGCAGTACTTC. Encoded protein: CASSPRGDRVHEQYF. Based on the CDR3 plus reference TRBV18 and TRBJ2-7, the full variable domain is NAGVMQNPRHLVRRRGQEARLRCSPMKGHSHVYWYRQLPEEGLKFMVYLQKENIIDESGMPKERFSAEFPKEGPSILRIQQVVRGDSAAYFCASSPRGDRVHEQYFGPGTRLTVT.

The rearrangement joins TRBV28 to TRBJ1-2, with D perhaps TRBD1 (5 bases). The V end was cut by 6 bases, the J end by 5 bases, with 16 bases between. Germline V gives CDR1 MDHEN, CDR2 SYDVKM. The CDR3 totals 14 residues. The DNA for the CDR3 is TGTGCCAGCAGGCCCGCGGCAGGGTTTTATGGCTACACCTTC. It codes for CASRPAAGFYGYTF.

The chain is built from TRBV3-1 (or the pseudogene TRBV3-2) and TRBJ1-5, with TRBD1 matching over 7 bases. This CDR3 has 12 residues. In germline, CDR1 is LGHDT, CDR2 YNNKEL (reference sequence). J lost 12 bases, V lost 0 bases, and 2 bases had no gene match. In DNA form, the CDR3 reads TGTGCCAGCAGCCAAGAAGGACAGGACCAGCATTTT. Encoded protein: CASSQEGQDQHF.

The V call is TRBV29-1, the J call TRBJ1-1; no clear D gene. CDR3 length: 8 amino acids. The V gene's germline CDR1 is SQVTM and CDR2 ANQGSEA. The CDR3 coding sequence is TGCAGTGTCCCGGAAGCTTTCTTT. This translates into CSVPEAFF.

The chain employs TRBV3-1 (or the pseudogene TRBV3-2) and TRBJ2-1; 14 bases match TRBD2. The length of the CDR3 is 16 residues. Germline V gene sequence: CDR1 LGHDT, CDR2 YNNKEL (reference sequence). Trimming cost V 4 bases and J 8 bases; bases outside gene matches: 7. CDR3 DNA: TGTGCCAGCAGCCCCGGGACTAGCGGGAGAGTAGATGAGCAGTTCTTC. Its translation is CASSPGTSGRVDEQFF.

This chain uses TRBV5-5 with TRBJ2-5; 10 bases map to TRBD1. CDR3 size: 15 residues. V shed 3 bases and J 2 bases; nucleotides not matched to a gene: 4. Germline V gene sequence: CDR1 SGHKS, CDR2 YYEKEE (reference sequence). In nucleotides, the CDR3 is TGTGCCAGCAGCTCCGCGGACAGGGGGCAAGAGACCCAGTACTTC. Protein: CASSSADRGQETQYF.

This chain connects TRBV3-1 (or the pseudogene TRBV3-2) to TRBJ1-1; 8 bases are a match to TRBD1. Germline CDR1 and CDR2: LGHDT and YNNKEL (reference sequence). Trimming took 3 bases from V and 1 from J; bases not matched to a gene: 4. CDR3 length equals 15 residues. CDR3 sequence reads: CASSQSGQGNTEAFF. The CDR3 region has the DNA TGTGCCAGCAGCCAGTCAGGACAGGGGAACACTGAAGCTTTCTTT.

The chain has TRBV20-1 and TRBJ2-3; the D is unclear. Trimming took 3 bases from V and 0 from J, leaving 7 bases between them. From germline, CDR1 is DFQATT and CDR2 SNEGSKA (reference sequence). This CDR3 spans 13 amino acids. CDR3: CSASSPSTDTQYF. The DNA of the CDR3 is TGCAGTGCTAGTTCCCCTAGCACAGATACGCAGTATTTT.

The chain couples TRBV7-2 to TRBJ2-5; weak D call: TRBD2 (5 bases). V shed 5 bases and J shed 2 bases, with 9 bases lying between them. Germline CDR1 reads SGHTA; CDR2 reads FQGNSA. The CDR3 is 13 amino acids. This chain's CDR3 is CASSRELQETQYF. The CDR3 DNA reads TGTGCCAGCAGCCGGGAACTACAAGAGACCCAGTACTTC.